This T cell receptor (beta chain) was sequenced during a study of identical twins. Regarding the study as a whole: Weaker excess sharing between twins was seen in beta out-of-frame sequences. Compared with unrelated sharing, twin-shared out-of-frame alpha sequences had more low-probability sequences.

The trim removed 2 bases at V and 6 bases at J, leaving 6 bases unmatched. CDR1 MNHNY and CDR2 SVGAGI come from the germline V gene (reference sequence). The CDR3 runs to 15 residues. Using its own MiXCR run on the 5' RACE reads, TCRdb lists one record per CDR3 protein. The sample carries roughly 1,500,000 distinct CDR3 sequences, less than 35% recorded once. Healthy Caucasians provided all donations. This clonotype was seen a handful of times. Its target is unknown. The receptor comes from a newborn girl in good health. Specimen: cord blood. This rearrangement joins TRBV6-6 to TRBJ1-2; 10 nucleotides agree with TRBD1. The CDR3 nucleotides are TGTGCCAGCAGTTACCCCGACAGGGGGCATCATGGCTACACCTTC. As protein: CASSYPDRGHHGYTF.